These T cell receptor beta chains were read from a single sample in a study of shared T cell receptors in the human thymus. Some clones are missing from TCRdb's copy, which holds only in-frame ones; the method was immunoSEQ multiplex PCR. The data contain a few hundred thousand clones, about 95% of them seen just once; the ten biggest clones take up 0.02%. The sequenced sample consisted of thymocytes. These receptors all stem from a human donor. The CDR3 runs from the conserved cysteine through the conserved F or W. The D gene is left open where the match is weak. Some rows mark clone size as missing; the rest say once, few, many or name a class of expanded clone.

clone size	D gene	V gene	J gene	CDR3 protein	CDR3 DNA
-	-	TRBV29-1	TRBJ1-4	CSVEDGTNEKLFF	TGCAGCGTTGAAGATGGGACCAATGAAAAACTGTTTTTT
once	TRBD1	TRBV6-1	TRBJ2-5	CASSDKLQGTQETQYF	TGTGCCAGCAGTGACAAATTACAGGGGACCCAAGAGACCCAGTACTTC
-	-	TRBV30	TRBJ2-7	CACLPRGTAYEQYF	TGTGCCTGCCTCCCAAGGGGTACGGCCTACGAGCAGTACTTC
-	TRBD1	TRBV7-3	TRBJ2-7	CASRSGTGVYEQYF	TGTGCCAGCAGGTCTGGGACAGGGGTCTACGAGCAGTACTTC
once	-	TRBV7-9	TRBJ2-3	CASSLAGSTDTQYF	TGTGCCAGCAGCTTGGCGGGGTCCACAGATACGCAGTATTTT
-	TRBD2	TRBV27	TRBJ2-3	CASSPRASGISTDTQYF	TGTGCCAGCAGTCCCCGGGCTAGCGGGATTTCCACAGATACGCAGTATTTT
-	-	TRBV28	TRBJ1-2	CASSLGANYGYTF	TGTGCCAGCAGTTTAGGGGCTAACTATGGCTACACCTTC
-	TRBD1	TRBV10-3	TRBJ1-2	CAISEPTGSYGYTF	TGTGCCATCAGTGAACCGACAGGGTCCTATGGCTACACCTTC
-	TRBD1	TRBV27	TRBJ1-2	CATRPDRDYGYTF	TGTGCCACCCGCCCCGACAGGGACTATGGCTACACCTTC
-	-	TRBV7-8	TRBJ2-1	CASSHMNEQFF	TGTGCCAGCAGCCACATGAATGAGCAGTTCTTC
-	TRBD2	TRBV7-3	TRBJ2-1	CASSLGLAGDLYNEQFF	TGTGCCAGCAGCCTCGGACTAGCGGGAGACCTCTACAATGAGCAGTTCTTC
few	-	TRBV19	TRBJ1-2	CASSMRGFGYTF	TGTGCCAGTAGTATGCGTGGGTTTGGCTACACCTTC
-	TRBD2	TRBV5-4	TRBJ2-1	CGTSGPPGNEQFF	TGTGGGACTAGCGGCCCTCCGGGCAATGAGCAGTTCTTC
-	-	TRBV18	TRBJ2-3	CASSPGRDSGAADTQYF	TGTGCCAGCTCACCCGGACGGGACAGCGGGGCGGCAGATACGCAGTATTTT
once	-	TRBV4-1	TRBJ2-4	CASSQESRGLAKNIQYF	TGCGCCAGCAGCCAAGAATCTCGAGGTCTAGCCAAAAACATTCAGTACTTC